This record looks at one T cell receptor beta chain sequence and its context. Methods used by the authors: Estimated nucleated cell counts came from reference gene primer amplification. TCRdb's table, derived via immunoSEQ multiplex PCR, lists solely in-frame clones and lacks some. V and J calls and clone size are as listed in that table; D and trimming were resolved from the DNA. Of 99,000 or so clones in the sample, roughly four fifths were seen once. Germline assignment: CDR1 SQVTM and CDR2 ANQGSEA. This CDR3 contains 14 residues. V shed 4 bases and J shed 4 bases, with 16 bases lying between them. The entry originates in a study of blood T cell repertoires in COVID-19.

Sequencing used peripheral blood. The clonotype originates from a woman older than 75 with active or convalescent COVID-19. The V gene is TRBV29-1, the J gene TRBJ1-2; no reliable D call. CDR3 sequence reads: CSVGERDGVYGYTF. The CDR3 coding sequence is TGCAGCGTTGGAGAGCGCGACGGAGTCTATGGCTACACCTTC.